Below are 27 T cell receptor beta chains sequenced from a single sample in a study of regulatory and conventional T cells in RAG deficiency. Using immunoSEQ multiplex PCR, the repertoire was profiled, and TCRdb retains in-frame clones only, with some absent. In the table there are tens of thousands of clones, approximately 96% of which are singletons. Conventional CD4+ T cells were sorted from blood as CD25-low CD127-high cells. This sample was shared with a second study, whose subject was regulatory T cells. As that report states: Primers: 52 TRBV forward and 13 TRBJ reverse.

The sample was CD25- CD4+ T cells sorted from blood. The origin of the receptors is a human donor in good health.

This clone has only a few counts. The CDR3 DNA reads as TGTGCCAGTAGTAGTGGGACAGGACTATGGACCCAGTACTTC. Residues: CASSSGTGLWTQYF. This chain links TRBV19 with TRBJ2-5; 8 nucleotides match TRBD1. The CDR3 contains 14 residues. V shed 4 bases and J 7 bases; nucleotides not matched to a gene: 8. The germline V gene encodes CDR1 LNHDA and CDR2 SQIVND (reference sequence).

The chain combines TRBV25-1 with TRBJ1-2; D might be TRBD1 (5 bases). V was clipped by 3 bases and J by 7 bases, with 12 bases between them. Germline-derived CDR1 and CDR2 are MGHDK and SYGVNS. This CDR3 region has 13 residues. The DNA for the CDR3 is TGTGCCAGCAGTGAGGTGGGGCGGATTGGCTACACCTTC. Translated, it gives CASSEVGRIGYTF.

CDR3 nucleotides: TGTGCCAGCAGCTTAGTGGCAGAAATAGAGACCCAGTACTTC. This gives the protein CASSLVAEIETQYF. This chain links TRBV11-2 with TRBJ2-5; no firm D call. CDR3 length equals 14 residues. Germline V gene sequence: CDR1 SGHAT, CDR2 FQNNGV. Trimming left V 1 base short and J 4 bases short, with 10 bases between.

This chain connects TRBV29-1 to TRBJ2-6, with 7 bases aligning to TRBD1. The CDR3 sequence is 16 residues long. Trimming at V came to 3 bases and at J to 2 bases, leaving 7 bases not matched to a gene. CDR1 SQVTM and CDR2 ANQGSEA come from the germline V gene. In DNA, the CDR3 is TGCAGCGTTGATTTGGGACAGAGGGCTGGGGCCAACGTCCTGACTTTC. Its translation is CSVDLGQRAGANVLTF.

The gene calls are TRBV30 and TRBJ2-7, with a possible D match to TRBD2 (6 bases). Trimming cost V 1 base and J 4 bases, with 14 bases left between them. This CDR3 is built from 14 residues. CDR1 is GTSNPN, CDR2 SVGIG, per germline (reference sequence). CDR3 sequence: CAWSGLGSGYEQYF. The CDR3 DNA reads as TGTGCCTGGAGTGGTCTTGGTAGCGGATACGAGCAGTACTTC.

The DNA of the CDR3 is TGTGCCAGCAGTGAAGAGCCGAACACTGAAGCTTTCTTT. Residues: CASSEEPNTEAFF. The V and J genes are TRBV25-1 and TRBJ1-1; D not resolved. Deletions cut 2 bases from V and 1 base from J, with 5 bases between. The CDR3 extends over 13 amino acids. Germline CDR1 reads MGHDK; CDR2 reads SYGVNS.

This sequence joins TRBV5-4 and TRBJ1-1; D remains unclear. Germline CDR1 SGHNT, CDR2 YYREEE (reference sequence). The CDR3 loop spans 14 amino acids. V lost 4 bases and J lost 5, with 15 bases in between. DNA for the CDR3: TGTGCCAGCAGCCCCCGAGATCCGGGTACTGAAGCTTTCTTT. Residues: CASSPRDPGTEAFF.

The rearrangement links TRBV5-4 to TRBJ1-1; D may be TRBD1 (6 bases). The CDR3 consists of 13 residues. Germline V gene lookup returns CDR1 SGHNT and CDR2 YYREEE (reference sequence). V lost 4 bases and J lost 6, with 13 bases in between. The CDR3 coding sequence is TGTGCCAGCAGCCTGGGACACCGAGCTGAAGCTTTCTTT. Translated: CASSLGHRAEAFF.

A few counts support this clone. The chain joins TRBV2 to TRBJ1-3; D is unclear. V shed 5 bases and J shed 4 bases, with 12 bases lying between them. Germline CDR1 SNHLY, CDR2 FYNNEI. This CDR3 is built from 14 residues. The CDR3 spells CASSLGTGGNTIYF. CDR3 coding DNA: TGTGCCAGCAGTCTCGGTACGGGGGGAAACACCATATATTTT.

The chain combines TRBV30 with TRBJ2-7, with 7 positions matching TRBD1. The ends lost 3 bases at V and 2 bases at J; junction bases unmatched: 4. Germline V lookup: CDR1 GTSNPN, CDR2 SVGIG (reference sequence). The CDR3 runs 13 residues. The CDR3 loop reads CAWSRGQTYEQYF. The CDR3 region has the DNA TGTGCCTGGAGCCGGGGACAGACCTACGAGCAGTACTTC.

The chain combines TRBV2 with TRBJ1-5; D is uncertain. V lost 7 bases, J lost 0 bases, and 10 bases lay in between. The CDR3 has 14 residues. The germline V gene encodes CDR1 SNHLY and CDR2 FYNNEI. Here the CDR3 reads CASKPGSSNQPQHF. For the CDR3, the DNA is TGTGCCAGCAAACCGGGGTCTAGCAATCAGCCCCAGCATTTT. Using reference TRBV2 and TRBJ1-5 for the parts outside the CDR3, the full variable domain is EPEVTQTPSHQVTQMGQEVILRCVPISNHLYFYWYRQILGQKVEFLVSFYNNEISEKSEIFDDQFSVERPDGSNFTLKIRSTKLEDSAMYFCASKPGSSNQPQHFGDGTRLSIL.

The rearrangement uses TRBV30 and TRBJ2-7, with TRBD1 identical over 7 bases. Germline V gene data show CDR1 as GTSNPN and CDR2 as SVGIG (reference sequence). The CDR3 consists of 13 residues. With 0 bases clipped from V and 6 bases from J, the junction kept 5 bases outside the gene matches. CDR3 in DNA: TGTGCCTGGAGTGTACTGAGGGGGCGCGAGCAGTACTTC. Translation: CAWSVLRGREQYF.

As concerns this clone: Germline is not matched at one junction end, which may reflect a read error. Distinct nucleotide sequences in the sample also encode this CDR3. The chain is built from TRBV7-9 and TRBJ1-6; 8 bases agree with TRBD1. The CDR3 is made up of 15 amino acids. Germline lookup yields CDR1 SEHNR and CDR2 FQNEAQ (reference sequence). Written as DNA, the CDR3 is TGTGCCAGCAGTTTCGCGGACAGGGACAATTCCCCCCTCCACTTT. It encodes CASSFADRDNSPLHF. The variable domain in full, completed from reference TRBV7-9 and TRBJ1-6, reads DTGVSQNPRHKITKRGQNVTFRCDPISEHNRLYWYRQTLGQGPEFLTYFQNEAQLEKSRLLSDRFSAERPKGSFSTLEIQRTEQGDSAMYLCASSFADRDNSPLHFGNGTRLTVT.

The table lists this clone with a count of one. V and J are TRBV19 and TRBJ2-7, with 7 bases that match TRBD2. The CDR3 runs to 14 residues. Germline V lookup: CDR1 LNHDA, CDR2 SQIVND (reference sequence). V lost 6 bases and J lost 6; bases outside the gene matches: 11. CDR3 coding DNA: TGTGCCAGTAGGGCTCGCGGGAGTCTTGGCGAGCAGTACTTC. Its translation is CASRARGSLGEQYF.

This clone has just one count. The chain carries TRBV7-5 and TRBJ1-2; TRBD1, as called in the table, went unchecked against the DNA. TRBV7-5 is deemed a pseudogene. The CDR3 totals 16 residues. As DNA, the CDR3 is TGTGTCAGAAGCTTAGAGATTGGGCGAGTTGGCTATGGCTACACCTTC. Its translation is CVRSLEIGRVGYGYTF.

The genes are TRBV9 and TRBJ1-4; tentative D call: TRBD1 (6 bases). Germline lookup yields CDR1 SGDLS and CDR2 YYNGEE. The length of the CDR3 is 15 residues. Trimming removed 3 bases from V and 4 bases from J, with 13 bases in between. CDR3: CASSGRTESNEKLFF. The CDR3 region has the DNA TGTGCCAGCAGCGGCCGGACAGAGAGTAATGAAAAACTGTTTTTT.

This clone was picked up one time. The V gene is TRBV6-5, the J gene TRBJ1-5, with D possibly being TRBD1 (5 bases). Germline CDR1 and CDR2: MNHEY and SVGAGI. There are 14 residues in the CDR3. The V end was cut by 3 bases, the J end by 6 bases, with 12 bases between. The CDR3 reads CASSYKRGGQPQHF. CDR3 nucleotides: TGTGCCAGCAGTTATAAAAGGGGAGGTCAGCCCCAGCATTTT.

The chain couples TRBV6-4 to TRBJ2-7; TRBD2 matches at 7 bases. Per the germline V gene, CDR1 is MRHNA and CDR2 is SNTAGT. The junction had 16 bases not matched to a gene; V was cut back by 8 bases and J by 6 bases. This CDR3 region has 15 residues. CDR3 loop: CASPPIGTTLIEQYF. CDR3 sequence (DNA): TGTGCCAGCCCCCCCATCGGGACTACTCTCATCGAGCAGTACTTC.

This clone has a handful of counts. The chain's CDR3 is CASSETTGFLNYGYTF. In nucleotides, the CDR3 is TGTGCCAGCAGCGAAACTACAGGCTTCCTTAACTATGGCTACACCTTC. The chain links TRBV9 to TRBJ1-2; D is possibly TRBD1 (5 bases). Germline V CDR1 and CDR2: SGDLS, YYNGEE. V was shortened by 3 bases and J by 1 base, with 16 bases between the two germline ends. This CDR3 has 16 residues.

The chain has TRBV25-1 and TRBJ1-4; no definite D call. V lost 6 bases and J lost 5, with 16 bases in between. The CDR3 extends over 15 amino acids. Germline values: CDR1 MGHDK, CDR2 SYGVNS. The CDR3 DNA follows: TGTGCCAGCAGCCCGACCACCAGGAAGAATGAAAAACTGTTTTTT. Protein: CASSPTTRKNEKLFF.

The CDR3 DNA reads as TGCGCCAGCAATCACAGGGGGTTGAGCACAGATACGCAGTATTTT. Translating it yields CASNHRGLSTDTQYF. The chain uses TRBV5-1 and TRBJ2-3; the match to TRBD1 covers 8 bases. CDR3 length: 15 residues. V lost 6 bases, J lost 0 bases, and 6 bases stayed unmatched. Germline CDR1 and CDR2: SGHRS and YFSETQ. The full variable domain, rest sourced from reference TRBV5-1 and TRBJ2-3, is KAGVTQTPRYLIKTRGQQVTLSCSPISGHRSVSWYQQTPGQGLQFLFEYFSETQRNKGNFPGRFSGRQFSNSRSEMNVSTLELGDSALYLCASNHRGLSTDTQYFGPGTRLTVL.

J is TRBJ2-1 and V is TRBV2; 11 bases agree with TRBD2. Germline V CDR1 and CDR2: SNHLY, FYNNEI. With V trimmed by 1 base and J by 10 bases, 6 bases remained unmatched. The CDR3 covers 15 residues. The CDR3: CASSEGLAGGGEQFF. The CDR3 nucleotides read TGTGCCAGCAGTGAAGGGCTAGCGGGAGGTGGGGAGCAGTTCTTC.

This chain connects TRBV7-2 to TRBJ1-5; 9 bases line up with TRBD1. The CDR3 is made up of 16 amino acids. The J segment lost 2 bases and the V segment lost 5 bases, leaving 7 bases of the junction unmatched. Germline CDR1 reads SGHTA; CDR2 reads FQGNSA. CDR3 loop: CASSQMDRGGNQPQHF. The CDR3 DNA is TGTGCCAGCAGCCAAATGGACAGGGGCGGCAATCAGCCCCAGCATTTT.

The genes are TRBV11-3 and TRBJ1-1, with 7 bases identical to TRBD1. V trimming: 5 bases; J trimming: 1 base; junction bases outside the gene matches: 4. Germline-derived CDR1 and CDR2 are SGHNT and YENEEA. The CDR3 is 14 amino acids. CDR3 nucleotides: TGTGCCAGCAGCCGACAGGGAGCGAACACTGAAGCTTTCTTT. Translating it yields CASSRQGANTEAFF.

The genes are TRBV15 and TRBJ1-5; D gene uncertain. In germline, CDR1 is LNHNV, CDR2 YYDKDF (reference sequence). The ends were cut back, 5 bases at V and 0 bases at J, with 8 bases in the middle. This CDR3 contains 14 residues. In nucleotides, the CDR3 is TGTGCCACCAGCCCAGGTTATAGCAATCAGCCCCAGCATTTT. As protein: CATSPGYSNQPQHF.

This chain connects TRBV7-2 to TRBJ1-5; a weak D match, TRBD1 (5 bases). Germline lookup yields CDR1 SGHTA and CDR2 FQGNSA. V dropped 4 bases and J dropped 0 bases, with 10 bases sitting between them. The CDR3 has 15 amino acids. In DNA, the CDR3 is TGTGCCAGCAGCTCCCGGGGGGTTAGCAATCAGCCCCAGCATTTT. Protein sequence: CASSSRGVSNQPQHF.

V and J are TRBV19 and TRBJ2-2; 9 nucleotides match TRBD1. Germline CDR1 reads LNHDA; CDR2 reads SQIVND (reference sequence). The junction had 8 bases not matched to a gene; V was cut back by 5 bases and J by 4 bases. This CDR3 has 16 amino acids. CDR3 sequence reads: CASSRPGQGSTGELFF. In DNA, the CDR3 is TGTGCCAGTAGTCGGCCGGGACAGGGATCCACCGGGGAGCTGTTTTTT.